Listed below are T cell receptor beta chains from one sample, sequenced in a study of cytomegalovirus exposure and HLA in healthy donors. Only in-frame clones appear in the TCRdb table, and some are missing; sequencing was by immunoSEQ multiplex PCR. The data hold about 66,000 clones, with roughly 96% observed a single time. Sequenced input: PBMCs. These receptors were obtained from a man aged 18 to 30 in good health and CMV-seronegative. The CDR3 runs from the conserved cysteine through the conserved F or W. D genes are given only for firm matches.

j_call v_call d_call cdr3_nt cdr3_aa
TRBJ2-3 TRBV28 TRBD2 TGTGCCAGCAGTCGTTCTAGCGGGAGGGCATCAGATACGCAGTATTTT CASSRSSGRASDTQYF
TRBJ2-7 TRBV28 TRBD2 TGTGCCAGCAGGACTAGCGGCACCTACGAGCAGTACTTC CASRTSGTYEQYF
TRBJ1-4 TRBV6-1 NA TGTGCCAGCAGTAGGACAGCAACTAATGAAAAACTGTTTTTT CASSRTATNEKLFF
TRBJ2-1 TRBV7-9 NA TGTGCCACGGGGGGCGGGATTGAGCAGTTCTTC CATGGGIEQFF
TRBJ2-7 TRBV4-1 TRBD2 TGCGCCAGCAGCCAACCTTCTCGACTAGCGGGAGAGAAAGAGCAGTACTTC CASSQPSRLAGEKEQYF
TRBJ2-3 TRBV28 TRBD2 TGTGCCAGCAGTATATACTCCGGGACTAGAAGATCAGATACGCAGTATTTT CASSIYSGTRRSDTQYF
TRBJ2-7 TRBV4-1 NA TGCGCCAGCAGCCAAGGGGAGGACCCTATCTACGAGCAGTACTTC CASSQGEDPIYEQYF
TRBJ1-5 TRBV2 NA TGTGCCAGCCAAGAACTAGCCGTCAACCAGCCCCAGCATTTT CASQELAVNQPQHF
TRBJ2-1 TRBV20-1 NA TGCAGTGCCAGGAACAATGAGCAGTTCTTC CSARNNEQFF
TRBJ2-7 TRBV4-1 NA TGCGCCAGCAGCCTTCGGGAGAGGGACGACGAGCAGTACTTC CASSLRERDDEQYF
TRBJ1-1 TRBV5-4 TRBD1 TGTGCCAGCAGCTTGGGAGGGACAGGGCTGAGTGAAGCTTTCTTT CASSLGGTGLSEAFF
TRBJ2-3 TRBV7-2 TRBD2 TGTGCCAGCAGCTTACGGGGCCGCGGGAGTCCCGGGGGGTATTTT CASSLRGRGSPGGYF
TRBJ2-2 TRBV7-7 TRBD2 TGTGCTAGCGGTCCTAGCGGGGGCAACACCGGGGAGCTGTTTTTT CASGPSGGNTGELFF
TRBJ2-7 TRBV2 TRBD2 TGTGCCAGCAATAGCGGGAAAGGGGACGAGCAGTACTTC CASNSGKGDEQYF